This T cell receptor beta chain was obtained from a study of blood T cells in healthy people across ages. Overall study: Per every two T cells, about one barcoded beta molecule was captured by template switching. Points from the study as a whole: Total diversity from one million sequenced T cells was likely underestimated.

Of note for this clonotype: Its antigen is not known.

Together with a sample-barcoded 5' primer, a J-beta primer mix was included in a second PCR lasting about 7 to 12 cycles. Tags on each cDNA molecule came from a template-switch adaptor with 12 random nucleotides. Each CDR3 protein is one row after TCRdb ran MiXCR on the 5' RACE reads. The repertoire holds roughly 700,000 distinct CDR3 sequences, with over 45% as singletons. The receptor comes from a woman in her sixties in good health. Sequenced sample: blood.

CDR3 sequence reads: CASSTGTGLDQPQHF. CDR3 nucleotide sequence: TGTGCCAGCAGCACCGGGACAGGGTTAGATCAGCCCCAGCATTTT. The rearrangement links TRBV5-4 to TRBJ1-5; 9 positions agree with TRBD1. V shed 4 bases and J 5 bases; nucleotides not matched to a gene: 7. Per the germline V gene, CDR1 is SGHNT and CDR2 is YYREEE (reference sequence). The CDR3 has 15 residues.